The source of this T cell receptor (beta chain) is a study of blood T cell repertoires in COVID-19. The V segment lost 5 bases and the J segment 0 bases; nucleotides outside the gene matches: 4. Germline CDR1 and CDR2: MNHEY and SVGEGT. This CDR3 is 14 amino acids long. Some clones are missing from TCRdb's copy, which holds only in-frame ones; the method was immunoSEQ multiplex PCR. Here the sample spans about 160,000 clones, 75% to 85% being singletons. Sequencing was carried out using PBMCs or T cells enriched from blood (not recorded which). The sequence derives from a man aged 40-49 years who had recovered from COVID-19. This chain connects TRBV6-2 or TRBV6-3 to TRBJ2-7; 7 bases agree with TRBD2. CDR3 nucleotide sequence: TGTGCCAGCAGTCCCAGCGGGGTCTCCTACGAGCAGTACTTC. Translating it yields CASSPSGVSYEQYF.